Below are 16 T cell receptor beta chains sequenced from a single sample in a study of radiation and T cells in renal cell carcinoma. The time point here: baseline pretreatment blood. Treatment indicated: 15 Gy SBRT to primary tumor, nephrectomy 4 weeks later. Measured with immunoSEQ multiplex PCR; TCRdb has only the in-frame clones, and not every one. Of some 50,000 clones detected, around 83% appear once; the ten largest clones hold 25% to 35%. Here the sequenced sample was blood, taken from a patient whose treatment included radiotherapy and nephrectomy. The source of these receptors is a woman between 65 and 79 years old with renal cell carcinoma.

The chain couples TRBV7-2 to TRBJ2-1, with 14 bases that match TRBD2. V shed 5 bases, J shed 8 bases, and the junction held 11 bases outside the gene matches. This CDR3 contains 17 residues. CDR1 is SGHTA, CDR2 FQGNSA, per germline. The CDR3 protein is CASSPQGVGLAGDEQFF. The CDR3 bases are TGTGCCAGCAGCCCACAGGGGGTGGGACTAGCGGGGGATGAGCAGTTCTTC.

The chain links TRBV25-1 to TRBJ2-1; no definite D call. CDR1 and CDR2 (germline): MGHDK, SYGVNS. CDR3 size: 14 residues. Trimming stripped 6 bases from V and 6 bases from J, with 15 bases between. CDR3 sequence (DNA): TGTGCCAGCAGCCTTGGCGCCCAGTTCAATGAGCAGTTCTTC. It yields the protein CASSLGAQFNEQFF.

CDR3 in amino acids: CASSISGRSYNEQFF. CDR3 coding DNA: TGCGCCAGCAGCATTAGCGGGAGATCCTACAATGAGCAGTTCTTC. This chain links TRBV4-1 with TRBJ2-1; 9 nucleotides agree with TRBD2. Germline CDR1 and CDR2: MGHRA and YSYEKL. The CDR3 runs to 15 residues. The ends lost 5 bases at V and 1 base at J; junction bases unmatched: 3.

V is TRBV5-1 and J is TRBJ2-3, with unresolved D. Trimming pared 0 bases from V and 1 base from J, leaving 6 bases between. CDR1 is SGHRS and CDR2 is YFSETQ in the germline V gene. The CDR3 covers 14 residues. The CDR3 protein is CASSLVVGTDTQYF. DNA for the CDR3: TGCGCCAGCAGCTTGGTTGTGGGCACAGATACGCAGTATTTT.

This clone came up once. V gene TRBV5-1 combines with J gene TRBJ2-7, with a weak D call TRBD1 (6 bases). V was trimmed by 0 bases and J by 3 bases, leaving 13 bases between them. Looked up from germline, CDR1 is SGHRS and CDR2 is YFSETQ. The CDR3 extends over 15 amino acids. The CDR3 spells CASSLDTSGVYEQYF. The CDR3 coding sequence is TGCGCCAGCAGCTTGGACACCTCAGGGGTCTACGAGCAGTACTTC.

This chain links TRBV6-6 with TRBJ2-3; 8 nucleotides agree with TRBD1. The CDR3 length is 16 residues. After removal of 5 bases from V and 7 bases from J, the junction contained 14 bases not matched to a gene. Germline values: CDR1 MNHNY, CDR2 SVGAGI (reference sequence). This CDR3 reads CASSQSYRGAEHTQYF. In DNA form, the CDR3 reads TGTGCCAGCAGTCAGTCCTACAGGGGGGCGGAACATACGCAGTATTTT.

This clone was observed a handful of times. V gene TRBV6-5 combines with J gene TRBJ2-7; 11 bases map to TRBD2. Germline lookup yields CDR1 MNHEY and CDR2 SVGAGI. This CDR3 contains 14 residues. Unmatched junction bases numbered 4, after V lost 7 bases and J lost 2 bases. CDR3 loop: CASKPGLAAYEQYF. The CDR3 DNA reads TGTGCCAGCAAGCCGGGACTAGCGGCCTACGAGCAGTACTTC.

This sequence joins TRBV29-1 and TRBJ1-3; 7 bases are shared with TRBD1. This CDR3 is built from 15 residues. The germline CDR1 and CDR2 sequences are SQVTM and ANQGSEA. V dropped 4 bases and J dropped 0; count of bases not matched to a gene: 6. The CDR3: CSVALGQNSGNTIYF. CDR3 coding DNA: TGCAGCGTTGCCCTGGGACAGAACTCTGGAAACACCATATATTTT.

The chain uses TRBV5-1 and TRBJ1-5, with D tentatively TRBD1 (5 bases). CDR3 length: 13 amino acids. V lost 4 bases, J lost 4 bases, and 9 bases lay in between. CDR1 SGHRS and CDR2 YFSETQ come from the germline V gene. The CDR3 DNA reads TGCGCCAGCAGCCTAGGGGAAAATCAGCCCCAGCATTTT. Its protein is CASSLGENQPQHF.

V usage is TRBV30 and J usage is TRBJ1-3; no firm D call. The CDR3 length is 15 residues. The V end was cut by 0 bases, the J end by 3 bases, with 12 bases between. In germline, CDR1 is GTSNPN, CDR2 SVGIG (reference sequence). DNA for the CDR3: TGTGCCTGGAGTGTGATGGGTGGCCGTGGAAACACCATATATTTT. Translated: CAWSVMGGRGNTIYF.

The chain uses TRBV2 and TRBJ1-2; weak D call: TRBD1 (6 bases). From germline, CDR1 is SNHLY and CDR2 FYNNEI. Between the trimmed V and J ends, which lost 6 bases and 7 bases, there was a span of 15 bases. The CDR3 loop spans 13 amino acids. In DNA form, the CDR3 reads TGTGCCAGCAGAACAGGCAGGGGATCTGGCTACACCTTC. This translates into CASRTGRGSGYTF.

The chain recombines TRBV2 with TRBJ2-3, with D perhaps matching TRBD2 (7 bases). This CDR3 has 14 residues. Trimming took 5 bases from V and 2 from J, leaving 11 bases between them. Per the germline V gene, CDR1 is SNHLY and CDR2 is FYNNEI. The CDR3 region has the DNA TGTGCCAGCAGTTTGGCGGGGGCCACAGATACGCAGTATTTT. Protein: CASSLAGATDTQYF.

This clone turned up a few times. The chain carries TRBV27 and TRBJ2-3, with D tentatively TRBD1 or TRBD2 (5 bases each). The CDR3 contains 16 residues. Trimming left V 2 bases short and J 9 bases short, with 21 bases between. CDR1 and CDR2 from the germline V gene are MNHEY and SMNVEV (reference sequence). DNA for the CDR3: TGTGCCAGCAGTTTAATAGCTTTTGGGGGAGTAAACACGCAGTATTTT. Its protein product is CASSLIAFGGVNTQYF.

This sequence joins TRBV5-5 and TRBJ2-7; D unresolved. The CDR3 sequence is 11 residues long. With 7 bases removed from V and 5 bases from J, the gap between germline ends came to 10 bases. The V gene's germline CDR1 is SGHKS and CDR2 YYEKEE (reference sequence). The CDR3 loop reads CASQTADEQYF. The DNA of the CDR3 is TGTGCCAGCCAGACCGCGGACGAGCAGTACTTC.

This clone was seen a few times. The chain's CDR3 is CASSLGFSGSRATDTQYF. The CDR3 DNA follows: TGCGCCAGCAGCTTGGGCTTTAGCGGGAGCCGGGCCACAGATACGCAGTATTTT. The chain recombines TRBV5-1 with TRBJ2-3, with TRBD2 identical over 9 bases. The V and J ends lost 0 bases and 2 bases, in that order; junction bases with no gene match: 10. The CDR3 is 18 amino acids. In germline, CDR1 is SGHRS, CDR2 YFSETQ. Complete variable domain (other parts from reference TRBV5-1 and TRBJ2-3): KAGVTQTPRYLIKTRGQQVTLSCSPISGHRSVSWYQQTPGQGLQFLFEYFSETQRNKGNFPGRFSGRQFSNSRSEMNVSTLELGDSALYLCASSLGFSGSRATDTQYFGPGTRLTVL.

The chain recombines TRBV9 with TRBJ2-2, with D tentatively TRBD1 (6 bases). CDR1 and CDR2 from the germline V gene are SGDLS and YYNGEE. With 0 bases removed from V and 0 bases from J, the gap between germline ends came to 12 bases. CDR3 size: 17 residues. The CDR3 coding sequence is TGTGCCAGCAGCGTAGCTAAGGACAGAGCGAACACCGGGGAGCTGTTTTTT. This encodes CASSVAKDRANTGELFF.